This is a list of T cell receptor beta chains from one sample in a study of T cell changes during pregnancy in multiple sclerosis. Clones were sequenced by immunoSEQ multiplex PCR, and TCRdb holds only the in-frame ones, with some missing. The sample comprises about 48,000 clones, approximately 93% of which are singletons, and approximately 0.49% rests with the top ten. The sequenced sample was CD4+ T cells from peripheral blood mononuclear cells, obtained in the first trimester of pregnancy. The receptors here all came from a female donor with multiple sclerosis, enrolled in a pregnancy study. The CDR3 runs from the conserved cysteine through the conserved F or W. The order of the fields is clone size, J gene, D gene, V gene, CDR3 DNA, CDR3 protein. The D gene is left open where the match is weak. Not all rows give a size; the values are once, few, many and, for expanded clones, a class.

>NA|TRBJ1-4|NA|TRBV19
TGTGCCAGTAGTATACCCCACAGTGCAACTAATGAAAAACTGTTTTTT
CASSIPHSATNEKLFF
>NA|TRBJ1-2|TRBD1|TRBV2
TGTGCCAGCAGGGCTAGGACCGGGACAGGTCCGGCTGGTGGCTACACCTTC
CASRARTGTGPAGGYTF
>NA|TRBJ1-1|NA|TRBV5-1
TGCGCCAGCAGCCATGGACAGCCGAACACTGAAGCTTTCTTT
CASSHGQPNTEAFF
>NA|TRBJ1-3|NA|TRBV18
TGTGCCAGCTCACCACTCCGGGGCTCTGGAAACACCATATATTTT
CASSPLRGSGNTIYF
>once|TRBJ1-1|TRBD1|TRBV19
TGTGCCAGTAGTATAGTACCGGGACAGGGGACTGAAGCTTTCTTT
CASSIVPGQGTEAFF
>NA|TRBJ2-1|NA|TRBV18
TGTGCCAGCTCACCATCGGGCGGGAATGAGCAGTTCTTC
CASSPSGGNEQFF
>few|TRBJ1-6|NA|TRBV14
TGTGCCAGCAGCCAAGTGATTCGACCGGGGTCTCTGGGCTCACCCCTCCACTTT
CASSQVIRPGSLGSPLHF
>NA|TRBJ1-2|NA|TRBV6-1
TGTGCCAGCAGGGGAAACCTGGAGGGTTACACCTTC
CASRGNLEGYTF
>NA|TRBJ1-1|NA|TRBV6-5
TGTGCCAGCAGTTACGGGTATGGGGCGGAAGCTTTCTTT
CASSYGYGAEAFF
>NA|TRBJ2-3|NA|TRBV5-1
TGCGCCAGCAGCCTCACAGATACGCAGTATTTT
CASSLTDTQYF
>NA|TRBJ1-2|NA|TRBV6-5
TGTGCCAGCAGCCACGGACAGAGCTATGGCTACACCTTC
CASSHGQSYGYTF
>NA|TRBJ2-1|TRBD1|TRBV5-1
TGCGCCAGCAGCTCTCCGGGACAGCTTCATAATGAGCAGTTCTTC
CASSSPGQLHNEQFF
>NA|TRBJ1-6|NA|TRBV6-1
TGTGCCAGCAGTGAAAACAGCCCTTCACCCCTCCACTTT
CASSENSPSPLHF
>NA|TRBJ1-1|TRBD1|TRBV6-5
TGTGCCAGCAGCCCCGTCAGGGGGAAAACTGAAGCTTTCTTT
CASSPVRGKTEAFF
>NA|TRBJ2-7|TRBD1|TRBV2
TGTGCCACCCAGGGACAGTCCTACGAGCAGTACTTC
CATQGQSYEQYF
>NA|TRBJ1-6|TRBD1|TRBV19
TGTGCCAGTAGTACACAGGGGGCCTCACCCCTCCACTTT
CASSTQGASPLHF
>NA|TRBJ2-1|NA|TRBV7-9
TGTGCCAGCAGCCTCGATCCATCACGGGGCAATGAGCAGTTCTTC
CASSLDPSRGNEQFF
>NA|TRBJ1-1|TRBD1|TRBV5-4
TGTGCCAGCAGCACGGGACAGGGGGCAGCTATGAACACTGAAGCTTTCTTT
CASSTGQGAAMNTEAFF
>NA|TRBJ1-3|NA|TRBV6-5
TGTGCCAGCAGTCCTACTCCGCTCTCTGGAAACACCATATATTTT
CASSPTPLSGNTIYF
>NA|TRBJ1-1|TRBD1|TRBV11-1
TGTGCCAGCAGTCATGACAGGGCGTCGAACACTGAAGCTTTCTTT
CASSHDRASNTEAFF
>NA|TRBJ1-1|NA|TRBV6-5
TGTGCCACGGGGCGGGGGATGAACACTGAAGCTTTCTTT
CATGRGMNTEAFF
>NA|TRBJ1-4|NA|TRBV12-5
TGTGCTAGTGGTTTGACAGGGTTGGGAGAAAAACTGTTTTTT
CASGLTGLGEKLFF
>NA|TRBJ2-1|NA|TRBV7-3
TGTGCCAGCAGCTTAATGGTGGGGAGCTCCTACAATGAGCAGTTCTTC
CASSLMVGSSYNEQFF